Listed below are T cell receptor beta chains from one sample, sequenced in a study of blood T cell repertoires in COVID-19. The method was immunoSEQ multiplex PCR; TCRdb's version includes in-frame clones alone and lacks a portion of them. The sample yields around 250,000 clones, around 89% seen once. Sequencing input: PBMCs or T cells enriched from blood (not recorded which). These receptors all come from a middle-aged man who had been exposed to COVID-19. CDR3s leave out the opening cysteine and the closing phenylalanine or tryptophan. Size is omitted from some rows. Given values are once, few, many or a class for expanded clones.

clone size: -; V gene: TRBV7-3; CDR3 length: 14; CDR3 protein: ASSHGTGALNTEAF
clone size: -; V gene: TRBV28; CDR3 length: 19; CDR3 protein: ASSFPPPGQGRIEANYGYT
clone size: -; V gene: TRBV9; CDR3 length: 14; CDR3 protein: ASSEPPTGSYNEQF
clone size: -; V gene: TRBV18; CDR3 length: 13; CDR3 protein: ASSGMGQRGETQY
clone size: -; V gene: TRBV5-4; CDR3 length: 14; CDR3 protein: ASSLELTSGINEQF
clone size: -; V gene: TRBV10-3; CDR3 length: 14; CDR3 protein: AISEYRAGPPGEQF
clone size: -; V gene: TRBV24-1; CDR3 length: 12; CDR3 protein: ATSASGIYNEQF
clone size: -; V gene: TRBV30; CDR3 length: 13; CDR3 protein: AWISASGRVNEQF
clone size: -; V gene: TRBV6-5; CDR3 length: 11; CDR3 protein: ASEAPGADTQY
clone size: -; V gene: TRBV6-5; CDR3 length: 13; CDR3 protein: ASSQDSLGAEKLF
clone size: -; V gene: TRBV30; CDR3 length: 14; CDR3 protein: ALGATGDNNNQPQH
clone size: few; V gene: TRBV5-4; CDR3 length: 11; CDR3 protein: ASRGEGGTEAF
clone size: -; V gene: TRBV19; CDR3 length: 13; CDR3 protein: ASSRGQGSYSPLH
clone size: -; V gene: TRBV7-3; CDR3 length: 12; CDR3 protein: ASSQTGGTGELF
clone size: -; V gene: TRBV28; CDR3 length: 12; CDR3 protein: ASRGQGGGNTIY
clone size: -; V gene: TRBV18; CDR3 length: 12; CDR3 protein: ASSWDSSGNTIY
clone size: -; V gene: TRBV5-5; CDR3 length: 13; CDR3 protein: ASSFRDRGLYGYT
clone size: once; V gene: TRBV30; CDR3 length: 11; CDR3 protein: AWLHQDYNEQF
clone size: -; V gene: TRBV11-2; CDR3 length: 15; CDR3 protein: ASSLSWQGVGNSPLH
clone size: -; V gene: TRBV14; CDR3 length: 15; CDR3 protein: ASRGRTGQNSNQPQH
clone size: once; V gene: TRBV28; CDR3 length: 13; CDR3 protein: ASSPALAGRDEQY
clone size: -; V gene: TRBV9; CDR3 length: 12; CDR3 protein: ASSPSGNQETQY
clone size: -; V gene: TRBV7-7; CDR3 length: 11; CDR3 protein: ASSPDRGTPQF
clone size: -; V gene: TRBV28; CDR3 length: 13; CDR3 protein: ASSLPRSRNQPQH
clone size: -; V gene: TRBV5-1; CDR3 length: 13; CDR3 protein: ASSETGALNEKLF
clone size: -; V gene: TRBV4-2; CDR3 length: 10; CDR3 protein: AIHGQGAEAF
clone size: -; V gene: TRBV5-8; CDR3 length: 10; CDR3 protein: ASSFSTDTQY
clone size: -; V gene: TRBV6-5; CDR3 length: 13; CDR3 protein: ASSPRQEANYGYT
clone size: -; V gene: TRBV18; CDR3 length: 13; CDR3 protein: ASSLLSGENTEAF